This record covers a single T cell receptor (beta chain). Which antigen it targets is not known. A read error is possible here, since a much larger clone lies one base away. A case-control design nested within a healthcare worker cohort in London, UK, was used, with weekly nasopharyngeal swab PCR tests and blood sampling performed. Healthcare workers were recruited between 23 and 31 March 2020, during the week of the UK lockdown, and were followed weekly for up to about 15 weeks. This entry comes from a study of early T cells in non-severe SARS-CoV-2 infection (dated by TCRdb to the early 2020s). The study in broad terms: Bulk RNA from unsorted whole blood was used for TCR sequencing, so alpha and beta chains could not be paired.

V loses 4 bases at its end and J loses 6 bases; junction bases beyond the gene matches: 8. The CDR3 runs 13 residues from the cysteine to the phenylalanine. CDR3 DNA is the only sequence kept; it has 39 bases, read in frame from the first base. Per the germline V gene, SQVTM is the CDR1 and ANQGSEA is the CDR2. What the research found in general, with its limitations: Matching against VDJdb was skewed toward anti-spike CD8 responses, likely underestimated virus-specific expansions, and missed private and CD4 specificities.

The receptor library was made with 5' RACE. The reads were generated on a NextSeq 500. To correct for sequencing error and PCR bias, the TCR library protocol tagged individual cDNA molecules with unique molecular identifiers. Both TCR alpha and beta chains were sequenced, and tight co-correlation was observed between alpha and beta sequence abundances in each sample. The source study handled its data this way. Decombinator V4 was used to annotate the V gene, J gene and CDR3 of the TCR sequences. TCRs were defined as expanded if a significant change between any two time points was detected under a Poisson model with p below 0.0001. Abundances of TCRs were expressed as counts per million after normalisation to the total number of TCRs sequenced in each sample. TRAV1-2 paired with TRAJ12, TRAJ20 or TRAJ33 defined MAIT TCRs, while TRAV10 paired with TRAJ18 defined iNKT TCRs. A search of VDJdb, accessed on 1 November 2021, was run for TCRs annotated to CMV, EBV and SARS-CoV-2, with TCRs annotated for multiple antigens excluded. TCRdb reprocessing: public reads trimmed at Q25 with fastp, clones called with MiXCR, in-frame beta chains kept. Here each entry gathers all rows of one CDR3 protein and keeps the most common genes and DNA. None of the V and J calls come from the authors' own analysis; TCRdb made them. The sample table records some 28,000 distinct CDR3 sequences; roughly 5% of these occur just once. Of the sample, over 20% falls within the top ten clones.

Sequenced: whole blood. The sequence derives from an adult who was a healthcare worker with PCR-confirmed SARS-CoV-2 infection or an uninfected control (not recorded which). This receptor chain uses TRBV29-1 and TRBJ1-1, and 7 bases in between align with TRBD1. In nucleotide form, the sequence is TGCAGCGTTGCGTGGACAGGTAACGCTGAAGCTTTCTTT. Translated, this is CSVAWTGNAEAFF. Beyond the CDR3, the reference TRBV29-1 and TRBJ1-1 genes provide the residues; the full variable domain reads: SAVISQKPSRDICQRGTSLTIQCQVDSQVTMMFWYRQQPGQSLTLIATANQGSEATYESGFVIDKFPISRPNLTFSTLTVSNMSPEDSSIYLCSVAWTGNAEAFFGQGTRLTVV.